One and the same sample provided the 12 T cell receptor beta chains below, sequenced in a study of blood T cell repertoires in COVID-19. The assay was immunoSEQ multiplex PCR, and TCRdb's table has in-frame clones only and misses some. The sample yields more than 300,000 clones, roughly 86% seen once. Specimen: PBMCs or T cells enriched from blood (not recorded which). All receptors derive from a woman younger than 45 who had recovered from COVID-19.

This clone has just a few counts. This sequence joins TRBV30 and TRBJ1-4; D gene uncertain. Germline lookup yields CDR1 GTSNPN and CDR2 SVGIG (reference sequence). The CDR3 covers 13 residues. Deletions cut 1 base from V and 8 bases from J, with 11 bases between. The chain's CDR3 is CAWSAGVREKLFF. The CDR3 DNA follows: TGTGCCTGGAGTGCCGGGGTTAGGGAAAAACTGTTTTTT.

The CDR3 protein is CASSPRHYEQYF. DNA for the CDR3: TGTGCCAGCAGCCCCCGACACTACGAGCAGTACTTC. V is TRBV2 and J is TRBJ2-7; D is ambiguous. From germline, CDR1 is SNHLY and CDR2 FYNNEI. V lost 6 bases and J lost 3, with 9 bases in between. The length of the CDR3 is 12 residues.

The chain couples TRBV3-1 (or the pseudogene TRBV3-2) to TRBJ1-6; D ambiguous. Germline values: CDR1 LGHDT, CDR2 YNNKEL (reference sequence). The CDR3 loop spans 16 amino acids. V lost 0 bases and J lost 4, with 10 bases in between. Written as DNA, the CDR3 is TGTGCCAGCAGCCAAGATTCTGCGTTATATAATTCACCCCTCCACTTT. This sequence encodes CASSQDSALYNSPLHF.

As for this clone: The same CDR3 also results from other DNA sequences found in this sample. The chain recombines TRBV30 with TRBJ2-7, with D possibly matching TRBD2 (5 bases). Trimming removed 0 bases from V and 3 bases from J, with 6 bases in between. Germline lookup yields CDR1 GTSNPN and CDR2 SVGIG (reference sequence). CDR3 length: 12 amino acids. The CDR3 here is CAWSVLGYEQYF. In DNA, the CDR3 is TGTGCCTGGAGTGTACTAGGCTACGAGCAGTACTTC.

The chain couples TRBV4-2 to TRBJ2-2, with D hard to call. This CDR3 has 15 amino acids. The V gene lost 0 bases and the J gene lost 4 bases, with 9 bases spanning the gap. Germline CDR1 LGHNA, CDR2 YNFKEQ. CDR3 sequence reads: CASSQDQAVTGELFF. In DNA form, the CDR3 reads TGTGCCAGCAGCCAAGATCAGGCTGTCACCGGGGAGCTGTTTTTT.

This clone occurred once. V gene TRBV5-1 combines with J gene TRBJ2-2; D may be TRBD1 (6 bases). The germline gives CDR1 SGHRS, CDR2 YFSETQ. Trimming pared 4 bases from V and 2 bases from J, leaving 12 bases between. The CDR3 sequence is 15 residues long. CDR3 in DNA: TGCGCCAGCAGCCTCGGACAGATCAACACCGGGGAGCTGTTTTTT. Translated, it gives CASSLGQINTGELFF.

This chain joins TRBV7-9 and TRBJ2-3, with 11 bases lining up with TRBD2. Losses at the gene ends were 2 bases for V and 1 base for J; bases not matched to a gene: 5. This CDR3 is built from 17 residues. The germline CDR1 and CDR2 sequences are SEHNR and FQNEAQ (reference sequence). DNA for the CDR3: TGTGCCAGCAGCTTAACTAGCGGGAGTGTAGGCACAGATACGCAGTATTTT. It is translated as CASSLTSGSVGTDTQYF. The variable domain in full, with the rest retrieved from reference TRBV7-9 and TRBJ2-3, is DTGVSQNPRHKITKRGQNVTFRCDPISEHNRLYWYRQTLGQGPEFLTYFQNEAQLEKSRLLSDRFSAERPKGSFSTLEIQRTEQGDSAMYLCASSLTSGSVGTDTQYFGPGTRLTVL.

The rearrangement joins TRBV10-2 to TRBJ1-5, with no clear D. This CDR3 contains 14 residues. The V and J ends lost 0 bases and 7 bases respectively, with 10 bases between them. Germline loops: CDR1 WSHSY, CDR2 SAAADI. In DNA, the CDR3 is TGCGCCAGCAGTGAGTCGAGGGCTGGGCAGCCCCAGCATTTT. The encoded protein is CASSESRAGQPQHF.

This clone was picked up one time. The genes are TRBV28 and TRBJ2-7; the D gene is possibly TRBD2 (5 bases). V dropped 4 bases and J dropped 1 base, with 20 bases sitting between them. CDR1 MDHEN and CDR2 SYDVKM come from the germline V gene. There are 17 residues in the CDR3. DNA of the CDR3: TGTGCCAGCAGTTCCAGAGTGATGTGGGAGCGTTCCTACGAGCAGTACTTC. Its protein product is CASSSRVMWERSYEQYF.

This CDR3 reads CASALEGEQYF. Here the CDR3 DNA reads TGCGCCAGCGCCCTAGAGGGCGAGCAGTACTTC. This rearrangement joins TRBV5-1 to TRBJ2-7, with D perhaps matching TRBD2 (5 bases). Per germline, CDR1 SGHRS and CDR2 YFSETQ. The germline V and J ends were trimmed by 7 bases and 6 bases, with 11 bases remaining between them. The CDR3 extends over 11 amino acids. The variable domain in full, with the rest retrieved from reference TRBV5-1 and TRBJ2-7, is KAGVTQTPRYLIKTRGQQVTLSCSPISGHRSVSWYQQTPGQGLQFLFEYFSETQRNKGNFPGRFSGRQFSNSRSEMNVSTLELGDSALYLCASALEGEQYFGPGTRLTVT.

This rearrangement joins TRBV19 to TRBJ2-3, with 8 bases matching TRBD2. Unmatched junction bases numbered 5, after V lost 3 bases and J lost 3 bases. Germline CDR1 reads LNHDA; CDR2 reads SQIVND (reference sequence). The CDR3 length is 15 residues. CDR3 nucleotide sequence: TGTGCCAGTAGTATTTGGGGACTAGGGACAGATACGCAGTATTTT. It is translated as CASSIWGLGTDTQYF.

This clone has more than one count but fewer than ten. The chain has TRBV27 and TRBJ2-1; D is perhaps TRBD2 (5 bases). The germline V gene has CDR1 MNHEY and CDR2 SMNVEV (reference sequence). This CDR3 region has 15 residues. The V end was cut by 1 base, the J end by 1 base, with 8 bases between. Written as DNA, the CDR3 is TGTGCCAGCAGTTTATGGACTTCGTCCTACAATGAGCAGTTCTTC. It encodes CASSLWTSSYNEQFF.